Below are 18 T cell receptor beta chains sequenced from a single sample in a study of T cell changes during pregnancy in multiple sclerosis. Assay: immunoSEQ multiplex PCR; the TCRdb copy retains only in-frame clones and omits some. Of around 97,000 clones in the sample, 75% to 95% were seen once. The source was peripheral blood, collected in the second trimester of pregnancy. These receptors all stem from a female donor in good health, enrolled as a control in a pregnancy study.

The chain uses TRBV5-1 and TRBJ2-1; TRBD2 agrees at 10 bases. V shed 1 base and J 3 bases; nucleotides not matched to a gene: 4. There are 16 residues in the CDR3. Per germline, CDR1 SGHRS and CDR2 YFSETQ. CDR3 coding DNA: TGCGCCAGCAGCTTGCTAGCGGGAGAGCTCTACAATGAGCAGTTCTTC. It yields the protein CASSLLAGELYNEQFF.

V gene TRBV5-1 combines with J gene TRBJ1-1, with 9 positions matching TRBD1. This CDR3 has 16 amino acids. CDR1 and CDR2 from the germline V gene are SGHRS and YFSETQ. V shed 2 bases, J shed 4 bases, and the junction held 9 bases outside the gene matches. CDR3 in DNA: TGCGCCAGCAGCTTACATGGGGACAGGGCGACCACTGAAGCTTTCTTT. Amino acid sequence: CASSLHGDRATTEAFF.

The chain is built from TRBV23-1 and TRBJ2-2; TRBD1 might be the D (6 bases). TRBV23-1 is treated as an ORF (open reading frame) with a function not yet certain. V was clipped by 3 bases and J by 5 bases, with 13 bases between them. The CDR3 is made up of 15 amino acids. The CDR3 DNA follows: TGCGCCAGCAGTCACCTCCGACAGGCTACCGGGGAGCTGTTTTTT. Translation gives CASSHLRQATGELFF.

The gene calls are TRBV5-6 and TRBJ1-4, with D maybe TRBD1 (6 bases). Germline lookup yields CDR1 SGHDT and CDR2 YYEEEE. CDR3 length equals 14 residues. V lost 4 bases, J lost 8 bases, and 15 bases lay in between. The CDR3 sequence: CASSTGTRNEKLFF. CDR3 nucleotides: TGTGCCAGCAGCACCGGGACACGGAACGAAAAACTGTTTTTT.

The gene calls are TRBV27 and TRBJ1-4; D is possibly TRBD1 (6 bases). Germline CDR1 reads MNHEY; CDR2 reads SMNVEV (reference sequence). Trimming left V 3 bases short and J 8 bases short, with 13 bases between. This CDR3 has 14 residues. CDR3 nucleotides: TGTGCCAGCAGTTTTGCGGGGGCGAGCGAAAAACTGTTTTTT. Its protein product is CASSFAGASEKLFF. Supplemented by reference TRBV27 and TRBJ1-4, the full variable domain reads EAQVTQNPRYLITVTGKKLTVTCSQNMNHEYMSWYRQDPGLGLRQIYYSMNVEVTDKGDVPEGYKVSRKEKRNFPLILESPSPNQTSLYFCASSFAGASEKLFFGSGTQLSVL.

This chain connects TRBV5-6 to TRBJ2-3, with 7 positions matching TRBD1. The CDR3 runs to 15 residues. Losses at the gene ends were 0 bases for V and 3 bases for J; bases not matched to a gene: 4. Per the germline V gene, CDR1 is SGHDT and CDR2 is YYEEEE. The CDR3 DNA sequence: TGTGCCAGCAGCTTGGTAGCAGGGGGTACAGATACGCAGTATTTT. This codes for CASSLVAGGTDTQYF.

The chain uses TRBV19 and TRBJ2-5, with D possibly matching TRBD2 (5 bases). CDR1 LNHDA and CDR2 SQIVND come from the germline V gene (reference sequence). V dropped 4 bases and J dropped 4 bases, with 16 bases sitting between them. This CDR3 is 15 amino acids long. The CDR3 sequence is CASSKGPHGRETQYF. DNA of the CDR3: TGTGCCAGTAGTAAAGGGCCACATGGGAGAGAGACCCAGTACTTC.

V usage is TRBV19 and J usage is TRBJ2-7, with a tentative D call TRBD2 (5 bases). CDR3 length: 13 amino acids. V was shortened by 3 bases and J by 2 bases, with 8 bases between the two germline ends. Germline V CDR1 and CDR2: LNHDA, SQIVND (reference sequence). The CDR3 sequence: CASSIPGAYEQYF. Here the CDR3 DNA reads TGTGCCAGTAGTATCCCCGGGGCCTACGAGCAGTACTTC.

The chain combines TRBV4-1 with TRBJ2-2; D possibly corresponds to TRBD1 (6 bases). V was trimmed by 4 bases and J by 3 bases, leaving 21 bases between them. CDR1 is MGHRA and CDR2 is YSYEKL in the germline V gene. This CDR3 spans 18 amino acids. CDR3 residues: CASSRKGPLQGDTGELFF. CDR3 DNA sequence: TGCGCCAGCAGCCGAAAGGGACCGCTACAGGGCGACACCGGGGAGCTGTTTTTT.

The chain links TRBV7-2 to TRBJ2-7; 8 nucleotides align to TRBD2. Germline V gene lookup returns CDR1 SGHTA and CDR2 FQGNSA. The CDR3 has 15 residues. The V and J ends lost 4 bases and 6 bases, in that order; junction bases with no gene match: 11. The CDR3 nucleotides are TGTGCCAGCAGCTCGGGGGGGGGCGTGGGAACCGAGCAGTACTTC. Its protein product is CASSSGGGVGTEQYF.

The chain is built from TRBV6-5 and TRBJ1-2, with TRBD1 matching 10 bases. Germline V gives CDR1 MNHEY, CDR2 SVGAGI. There are 13 residues in the CDR3. J lost 6 bases, V lost 6 bases, and 4 bases had no gene match. Here the CDR3 reads CASSRGTGDGYTF. CDR3 DNA: TGTGCCAGCAGCCGCGGGACAGGGGATGGCTACACCTTC.

The chain carries TRBV6-5 and TRBJ2-1, with D tentatively TRBD2 (7 bases). Per germline, CDR1 MNHEY and CDR2 SVGAGI. The CDR3 has 13 amino acids. Trimming cost V 0 bases and J 10 bases, with 10 bases left between them. This chain's CDR3 is CASSYSAGAEQFF. Here the CDR3 DNA reads TGTGCCAGCAGTTACTCTGCGGGGGCCGAGCAGTTCTTC.

The chain has TRBV6-4 and TRBJ1-1; 9 positions match TRBD1. Trimming took 6 bases from V and 3 from J; bases not matched to a gene: 8. The V gene's germline CDR1 is MRHNA and CDR2 SNTAGT. CDR3 length equals 15 residues. CDR3 DNA sequence: TGTGCCAGCAGCGCCGGGGGACAGGGCTACACTGAAGCTTTCTTT. Its protein product is CASSAGGQGYTEAFF.

J is TRBJ2-3 and V is TRBV4-2, with TRBD2 matching over 8 bases. The junction had 4 bases not matched to a gene; V was cut back by 4 bases and J by 4 bases. The CDR3 loop spans 14 amino acids. Per germline, CDR1 LGHNA and CDR2 YNFKEQ. CDR3 nucleotide sequence: TGTGCCAGCAGCCCGAGCGGGGGCGCAGATACGCAGTATTTT. It specifies CASSPSGGADTQYF.

This clone was seen a handful of times. The genes are TRBV7-2 and TRBJ1-6; D gene ambiguous. Trimming pared 5 bases from V and 7 bases from J, leaving 12 bases between. Germline V lookup: CDR1 SGHTA, CDR2 FQGNSA. The CDR3 extends over 14 amino acids. CDR3 region: CASSLSSLNSPLHF. In DNA form, the CDR3 reads TGTGCCAGCAGCCTCAGTAGCCTCAATTCACCCCTCCACTTT.

V usage is TRBV5-1 and J usage is TRBJ2-2; 13 bases fit TRBD2. The CDR3 runs 17 residues. J gave up 1 base and V 4 bases, and 4 bases lay outside the gene matches. Germline CDR1 reads SGHRS; CDR2 reads YFSETQ. The CDR3 region is CASSPGLAGRNTGELFF. In nucleotides, the CDR3 is TGCGCCAGCAGCCCGGGACTAGCGGGACGGAACACCGGGGAGCTGTTTTTT.

J is TRBJ2-1 and V is TRBV7-9; 11 bases fit TRBD2. With 5 bases clipped from V and 0 bases from J, the junction kept 6 bases outside the gene matches. Germline loops: CDR1 SEHNR, CDR2 FQNEAQ (reference sequence). There are 17 residues in the CDR3. The chain's CDR3 is CASSLGLAASSYNEQFF. CDR3 nucleotides: TGTGCCAGCAGCCTGGGACTAGCGGCTAGCTCCTACAATGAGCAGTTCTTC.

The chain joins TRBV18 to TRBJ1-3; D is undetermined. The V end lost 6 bases, the J end lost 10 bases, and 16 bases lay between the germline ends. Germline V lookup: CDR1 KGHSH, CDR2 LQKENI. The CDR3 length is 13 residues. The CDR3 loop reads CASSRVPEQTIYF. The CDR3 nucleotides are TGTGCCAGCTCCCGGGTCCCAGAACAAACCATATATTTT.